These 30 T cell receptor beta chains were all obtained from the same sample, sequenced in a study of spatial heterogeneity in lung cancer (dated by TCRdb to about 2019). Points the paper makes about the study in general: The tumor nonsynonymous mutation count correlated with the number of expanded intratumoral alpha and beta TCRs.

What the time point label conveys for this sample: sample taken at primary tumor resection. Antigens of these TCRs are unknown. Library preparation employed 5' RACE. Instrument used: NextSeq 500. TCRdb took the public reads, trimmed them with fastp at Q25, ran MiXCR for clone calling and kept in-frame beta chains. A single entry per CDR3 protein holds the most common genes and DNA from its merged rows. The sample contains about 9,300 distinct CDR3 sequences, around 6.3% of them found a single time. The biggest ten clones account for under 35% of the sample. This specimen was lung tumor tissue, taken at surgery. These receptors were obtained from a male donor with early-stage non-small cell lung cancer.

This clonotype was recorded at least ten times. This rearrangement joins TRBV20-1 to TRBJ1-3; the match to TRBD1 covers 7 bases. Trimming at V came to 2 bases and at J to 2 bases, leaving 6 bases not matched to a gene. The CDR3 loop spans 15 amino acids. Looked up from germline, CDR1 is DFQATT and CDR2 is SNEGSKA (reference sequence). The CDR3 loop reads CSARFSGTAGNTIYF. Written as DNA, the CDR3 is TGCAGTGCTAGATTTAGTGGGACAGCTGGAAACACCATATATTTT.

The V and J genes are TRBV20-1 and TRBJ2-1; D remains unclear. CDR1 and CDR2 from the germline V gene are DFQATT and SNEGSKA (reference sequence). The CDR3 runs 14 residues. Trimming shortened V by 1 base and J by 0 bases, and 7 bases separated the two germline ends. The CDR3 DNA reads TGCAGTGCTAGAGGGCTCGCCTCCTACAATGAGCAGTTCTTC. This sequence encodes CSARGLASYNEQFF.

This clonotype has only one observation. J is TRBJ2-1 and V is TRBV20-1; 12 bases fit TRBD2. This CDR3 region has 14 residues. Trimming removed 5 bases from V and 6 bases from J; junction bases left unmatched: 5. Per the germline V gene, CDR1 is DFQATT and CDR2 is SNEGSKA (reference sequence). CDR3 region: CSAPPSGGANEQFF. In nucleotides, the CDR3 is TGCAGTGCTCCTCCTAGCGGGGGGGCCAATGAGCAGTTCTTC.

This clonotype is medium-sized within its sample. The rearrangement uses TRBV7-2 and TRBJ1-4; TRBD1 is a possible D gene (5 bases). CDR3 length: 14 residues. Looked up from germline, CDR1 is SGHTA and CDR2 is FQGNSA. The V and J ends lost 2 bases and 5 bases respectively, with 9 bases between them. The CDR3 DNA sequence: TGTGCCAGCAGCTTAAGACAGAGAAATGAAAAACTGTTTTTT. As protein: CASSLRQRNEKLFF.

This clonotype was counted at least ten times. The chain is built from TRBV12-3 or TRBV12-4 and TRBJ1-3; the D is unclear. Trimming pared 6 bases from V and 0 bases from J, leaving 9 bases between. The CDR3 length is 14 residues. CDR3 nucleotide sequence: TGTGCCAGCAGCCTTTCGGGCTCTGGAAACACCATATATTTT. As protein: CASSLSGSGNTIYF.

This clonotype was detected ten times or more. V is TRBV6-5 and J is TRBJ1-1; TRBD1 matches 7 bases. CDR3 length: 11 residues. V lost 6 bases, J lost 10 bases, and 5 bases stayed unmatched. CDR1 MNHEY and CDR2 SVGAGI come from the germline V gene. The DNA for the CDR3 is TGTGCCAGCAGAGAGGGACAGAGAGCTTTCTTT. It codes for CASREGQRAFF.

Relative to its sample, this clonotype is medium-sized (0.01 to 0.1%). The chain employs TRBV7-9 and TRBJ1-5; D is uncertain. In germline, CDR1 is SEHNR, CDR2 FQNEAQ (reference sequence). Trimming cost V 5 bases and J 0 bases, with 14 bases left between them. The CDR3 is 16 amino acids. The CDR3 DNA reads TGTGCCAGCAGCCAGTATGTTGGAGATAGCAATCAGCCCCAGCATTTT. Its protein is CASSQYVGDSNQPQHF. Full variable domain (rest looked up from reference TRBV7-9 and TRBJ1-5): DTGVSQNPRHKITKRGQNVTFRCDPISEHNRLYWYRQTLGQGPEFLTYFQNEAQLEKSRLLSDRFSAERPKGSFSTLEIQRTEQGDSAMYLCASSQYVGDSNQPQHFGDGTRLSIL.

In its sample, this clonotype was seen many times. The gene calls are TRBV5-4 and TRBJ2-1, with 14 bases aligning to TRBD2. CDR3 length: 17 residues. V was clipped by 4 bases and J by 9 bases; unmatched bases: 12. Germline V gives CDR1 SGHNT, CDR2 YYREEE (reference sequence). The CDR3 sequence: CASSRGLAGGQVGEQFF. The DNA for the CDR3 is TGTGCCAGCAGCCGCGGACTAGCGGGGGGCCAGGTTGGTGAGCAGTTCTTC.

In its sample, this clonotype was seen many times. The chain links TRBV7-9 to TRBJ2-4, with 12 bases aligning to TRBD2. Trimming at V came to 0 bases and at J to 4 bases, leaving 1 base not matched to a gene. This CDR3 is built from 16 residues. Per the germline V gene, CDR1 is SEHNR and CDR2 is FQNEAQ (reference sequence). CDR3 sequence reads: CASSLATSGGKNIQYF. CDR3 sequence (DNA): TGTGCCAGCAGCTTAGCGACTAGCGGGGGTAAAAACATTCAGTACTTC. Looking up the rest from reference TRBV7-9 and TRBJ2-4 gives the full variable domain: DTGVSQNPRHKITKRGQNVTFRCDPISEHNRLYWYRQTLGQGPEFLTYFQNEAQLEKSRLLSDRFSAERPKGSFSTLEIQRTEQGDSAMYLCASSLATSGGKNIQYFGAGTRLSVL.

This clonotype was detected many times. This chain links TRBV6-4 with TRBJ2-1; D gene unclear. This CDR3 region has 14 residues. Germline V gives CDR1 MRHNA, CDR2 SNTAGT. Trimming removed 5 bases from V and 9 bases from J, with 17 bases in between. The DNA of the CDR3 is TGTGCCAGCAGTACTTCCCGGGCCCCAACTGAGCAGTTCTTC. As protein: CASSTSRAPTEQFF.

This clonotype was counted only a few times. The V and J genes are TRBV5-6 and TRBJ2-7, with D possibly TRBD1 on 6 matching bases. The germline V and J ends were trimmed by 4 bases and 2 bases, with 16 bases remaining between them. Per germline, CDR1 SGHDT and CDR2 YYEEEE. The CDR3 consists of 15 residues. DNA for the CDR3: TGTGCCAGCAGCCCCGGGCAGGGGTGGGCCTACGAGCAGTACTTC. The encoded protein is CASSPGQGWAYEQYF.

This clonotype ranks as medium-sized. This rearrangement joins TRBV6-5 to TRBJ1-1, with 9 bases fitting TRBD1. Germline V gives CDR1 MNHEY, CDR2 SVGAGI. V dropped 4 bases and J dropped 5; count of bases not matched to a gene: 2. The CDR3 covers 13 residues. CDR3 protein: CASSLDRGTEAFF. The CDR3 DNA reads TGTGCCAGCAGTTTGGACAGGGGTACTGAAGCTTTCTTT.

This clonotype was seen a handful of times. The rearrangement joins TRBV20-1 to TRBJ2-3, with 8 nucleotides matching TRBD2. Germline CDR1 and CDR2: DFQATT and SNEGSKA (reference sequence). V lost 1 base, J lost 3 bases, and 3 bases stayed unmatched. The CDR3 sequence is 14 residues long. CDR3 protein: CSARAGGRTDTQYF. The DNA of the CDR3 is TGCAGTGCTAGAGCGGGGGGGCGTACAGATACGCAGTATTTT.

This clonotype is judged medium-sized. V gene TRBV20-1 combines with J gene TRBJ1-2; no clear D. This CDR3 comprises 14 residues. CDR1 is DFQATT and CDR2 is SNEGSKA in the germline V gene (reference sequence). V lost 0 bases and J lost 4, with 12 bases in between. The CDR3 nucleotides are TGCAGTGCTAGAGATCAGGAACGGATCTATGGCTACACCTTC. Its translation: CSARDQERIYGYTF.

This clonotype was counted at least ten times. The V call is TRBV6-6, the J call TRBJ1-4, with D possibly being TRBD1 (5 bases). The germline gives CDR1 MNHNY, CDR2 SVGAGI (reference sequence). The CDR3 is 14 residues long. Trimming shortened V by 6 bases and J by 6 bases, and 14 bases separated the two germline ends. The chain's CDR3 is CASRYPSRDEKLFF. CDR3 bases: TGTGCCAGCAGGTACCCATCCAGGGATGAAAAACTGTTTTTT.

This clonotype was found many times. CDR3 coding DNA: TGTGCCAGCAGCTTAGACCCCTCCCAAAGAGACCTCCACTTT. This translates into CASSLDPSQRDLHF. The rearrangement uses TRBV11-2 and TRBJ1-6, with no clear D. Between the trimmed V and J ends, which lost 0 bases and 15 bases, there was a span of 15 bases. The germline gives CDR1 SGHAT, CDR2 FQNNGV. The CDR3 sequence is 14 residues long.

Worth noting for this clonotype: A much larger clone lies one base from this, so it may be a read error. J is TRBJ2-3 and V is TRBV11-2; 9 bases align to TRBD1. Germline-derived CDR1 and CDR2 are SGHAT and FQNNGV. CDR3 length equals 14 residues. CDR3 region: CASSGQGKTDTRYF. Written as DNA, the CDR3 is TGTGCCAGCAGCGGACAGGGGAAAACAGATACGCGGTATTTT. Based on the CDR3 plus reference TRBV11-2 and TRBJ2-3, the full variable domain is EAGVAQSPRYKIIEKRQSVAFWCNPISGHATLYWYQQILGQGPKLLIQFQNNGVVDDSQLPKDRFSAERLKGVDSTLKIQPAKLEDSAVYLCASSGQGKTDTRYFGPGTRLTVL.

This rearrangement joins TRBV7-6 to TRBJ1-5; 8 bases line up with TRBD1. The CDR3 consists of 19 residues. With V trimmed by 0 bases and J by 2 bases, 12 bases remained unmatched. The germline V gene encodes CDR1 SGHVS and CDR2 FNYEAQ. DNA of the CDR3: TGTGCCAGCAGCTTAGCTCCTACAGGGGGAGGAGTTCGCAATCAGCCCCAGCATTTT. Translated: CASSLAPTGGGVRNQPQHF.

This clonotype was seen ten or more times. The chain has TRBV20-1 and TRBJ2-2; no reliable D call. The CDR3 consists of 16 residues. CDR1 and CDR2 from the germline V gene are DFQATT and SNEGSKA (reference sequence). Trimming shortened V by 0 bases and J by 2 bases, and 13 bases separated the two germline ends. The CDR3 spells CSARDAGTYNTGELFF. The DNA of the CDR3 is TGCAGTGCTAGAGATGCTGGAACATACAACACCGGGGAGCTGTTTTTT.

The chain uses TRBV3-1 and TRBJ2-7, with 7 bases fitting TRBD1. V dropped 0 bases and J dropped 3; count of bases not matched to a gene: 8. This CDR3 is built from 16 residues. The germline V gene has CDR1 LGHDT and CDR2 YNNKEL (reference sequence). The chain's CDR3 is CASSQEQGPAFYEQYF. The CDR3 nucleotides are TGTGCCAGCAGCCAAGAACAGGGGCCTGCCTTCTACGAGCAGTACTTC.

J is TRBJ2-3 and V is TRBV7-2, with 12 bases aligning to TRBD2. J gave up 4 bases and V 5 bases, and 16 bases lay outside the gene matches. Germline V gives CDR1 SGHTA, CDR2 FQGNSA. This CDR3 is 19 amino acids long. CDR3 in DNA: TGTGCCAGCAGCCCACGGGGCCTAGCGGGGGGGAACCCCTCAGATACGCAGTATTTT. It translates to CASSPRGLAGGNPSDTQYF.

For the CDR3, the DNA is TGCGCCAGCAGCCAAGACATAACGGCAGGGCACTGGGGAAATGAGCAGTTCTTC. It specifies CASSQDITAGHWGNEQFF. The genes are TRBV4-1 and TRBJ2-1; possible D gene TRBD1, 5 bases. Trimming took off 0 bases at V and 7 bases at J, with 22 bases between the two ends. CDR1 is MGHRA and CDR2 is YSYEKL in the germline V gene. This CDR3 region has 18 residues.

At least ten counts were recorded for this clonotype. V usage is TRBV5-1 and J usage is TRBJ1-1; D is uncertain. Deletions cut 5 bases from V and 3 bases from J, with 11 bases between. The CDR3 totals 13 residues. Germline loops: CDR1 SGHRS, CDR2 YFSETQ. The CDR3 DNA reads TGCGCCAGCAGGCCTCCCGTGGACACTGAAGCTTTCTTT. Protein sequence: CASRPPVDTEAFF.

There are many counts of this clonotype. The V gene is TRBV6-5, the J gene TRBJ1-5; the D is unclear. The CDR3 runs 15 residues. In germline, CDR1 is MNHEY, CDR2 SVGAGI. Trimming took off 7 bases at V and 3 bases at J, with 16 bases between the two ends. CDR3 protein: CASNPGRVPNQPQHF. The CDR3 nucleotides are TGTGCCAGCAATCCCGGGAGGGTTCCCAATCAGCCCCAGCATTTT.

This clonotype occurred many times. The chain is built from TRBV5-6 and TRBJ1-1; D is unclear. CDR1 SGHDT and CDR2 YYEEEE come from the germline V gene. This CDR3 is built from 12 residues. Between the trimmed V and J ends, which lost 4 bases and 6 bases, there was a span of 10 bases. The CDR3 loop reads CASSAKVAEAFF. Here the CDR3 DNA reads TGTGCCAGCAGCGCCAAGGTGGCTGAAGCTTTCTTT.

In this sample, this clonotype turned up many times. This rearrangement joins TRBV9 to TRBJ1-3, with 8 positions matching TRBD1. The V gene end was trimmed by 0 bases and the J gene end by 0 bases; junction bases not matched to a gene: 5. This CDR3 region has 17 residues. The V gene's germline CDR1 is SGDLS and CDR2 YYNGEE. This CDR3 is CASSVEGDRRSGNTIYF. The DNA of the CDR3 is TGTGCCAGCAGCGTAGAAGGGGACAGGCGCTCTGGAAACACCATATATTTT. Full variable domain (rest looked up from reference TRBV9 and TRBJ1-3): DSGVTQTPKHLITATGQRVTLRCSPRSGDLSVYWYQQSLDQGLQFLIQYYNGEERAKGNILERFSAQQFPDLHSELNLSSLELGDSALYFCASSVEGDRRSGNTIYFGEGSWLTVV.

This clonotype was observed a few times. The chain is built from TRBV24-1 and TRBJ2-5, with 9 bases identical to TRBD2. The CDR3 has 16 residues. V lost 7 bases and J lost 5; bases outside the gene matches: 13. From germline, CDR1 is KGHDR and CDR2 SFDVKD. CDR3 bases: TGTGCCACCAGCACCACCGCGGGGGGGTCTCCGGAGACCCAGTACTTC. This translates into CATSTTAGGSPETQYF.

This clonotype was counted a few times. The V and J genes are TRBV5-4 and TRBJ2-3; possible D gene TRBD2, 5 bases. V lost 2 bases and J lost 4, with 8 bases in between. Germline loops: CDR1 SGHNT, CDR2 YYREEE (reference sequence). The CDR3 loop spans 13 amino acids. The CDR3 reads CASSLNGADTQYF. CDR3 bases: TGTGCCAGCAGCTTAAACGGGGCAGATACGCAGTATTTT.

This clonotype was counted between two and nine times. V usage is TRBV6-2 or TRBV6-3 and J usage is TRBJ2-6; D is ambiguous. In germline, CDR1 is MNHEY, CDR2 SVGEGT. Trimming cost V 0 bases and J 0 bases, with 3 bases left between them. The CDR3 runs 15 residues. This chain's CDR3 is CASSYSSSGANVLTF. DNA of the CDR3: TGTGCCAGCAGTTACTCAAGCTCTGGGGCCAACGTCCTGACTTTC.

This clonotype was counted at least ten times. The chain employs TRBV18 and TRBJ1-4; D gene ambiguous. Germline V gives CDR1 KGHSH, CDR2 LQKENI. This CDR3 is built from 16 residues. V dropped 3 bases and J dropped 0 bases, with 11 bases sitting between them. The CDR3 loop is CASSPGRHPTNEKLFF. DNA of the CDR3: TGTGCCAGCTCACCTGGCAGGCATCCAACTAATGAAAAACTGTTTTTT.